The clone carrying this T cell receptor (beta chain) was seen a handful of times. The CDR3 consists of 11 residues. Germline CDR1 is SNHLY and CDR2 is FYNNEI. V was trimmed by 0 bases and J by 12 bases, leaving 8 bases between them. This sample stems from a study of identical twins. TCRdb fed the 5' RACE reads into MiXCR, producing one record per CDR3 protein. The sample yields 400,000 to 550,000 distinct CDR3 sequences, less than 25% seen once. These same records also appear under a second study, on T cells expressing NK-cell markers. This second study says: Cells sorted as CD3+CD56+NKG2C+, CD3+CD56+NKG2C- and CD3+CD56-NKG2C+ T cells supplied the TCR beta repertoires. Out of eight donors sequenced, seven tested HCMV-seropositive and the remaining one seronegative. In several experiments, an anti-gamma-delta TCR antibody restricted sorting to alpha-beta TCR T cells. The CD3+CD56-NKG2C+ fraction of several donors was also led by these clonotypes.

This sequence originates from a woman under 30 in good health. The material sequenced was CD4+ T cells sorted from blood. The chain couples TRBV2 to TRBJ1-2, with no clear D. The chain's CDR3 is CASSEAWPNTF. In DNA, the CDR3 is TGTGCCAGCAGTGAAGCGTGGCCAAACACCTTC. Variable domain in full (rest from reference TRBV2 and TRBJ1-2): EPEVTQTPSHQVTQMGQEVILRCVPISNHLYFYWYRQILGQKVEFLVSFYNNEISEKSEIFDDQFSVERPDGSNFTLKIRSTKLEDSAMYFCASSEAWPNTFGSGTRLTVV.